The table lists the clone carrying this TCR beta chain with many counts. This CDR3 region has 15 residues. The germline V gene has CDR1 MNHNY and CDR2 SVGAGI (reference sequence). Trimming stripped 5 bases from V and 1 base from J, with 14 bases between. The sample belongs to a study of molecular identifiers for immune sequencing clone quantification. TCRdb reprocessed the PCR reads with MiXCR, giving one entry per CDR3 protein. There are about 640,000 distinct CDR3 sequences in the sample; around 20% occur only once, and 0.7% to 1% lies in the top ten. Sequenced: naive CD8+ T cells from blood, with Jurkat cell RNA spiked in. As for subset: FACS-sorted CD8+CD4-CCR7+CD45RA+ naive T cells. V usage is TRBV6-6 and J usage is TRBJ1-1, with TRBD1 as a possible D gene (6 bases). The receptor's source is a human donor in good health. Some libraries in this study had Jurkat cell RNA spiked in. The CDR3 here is CASSRLRTENTEAFF. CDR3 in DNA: TGTGCCAGCAGTCGGCTCAGGACAGAGAACACTGAAGCTTTCTTT.